Each of the 27 T cell receptor beta chains below was sequenced from the same sample in a study of CD8 T cells in Susac syndrome. About 0.45 to 1 ug RNA was reverse transcribed with random hexamers. TCRdb independently ran MiXCR on the immunoSEQ multiplex PCR reads; one entry per CDR3 protein. The sample holds about 150,000 distinct CDR3 sequences, about 94% seen once. Sequencing input: CD4+ T cells from PBMCs. The receptors stem from a human donor with multiple sclerosis.

V usage is TRBV3-1 and J usage is TRBJ2-6; D is unclear. Trimming pared 0 bases from V and 2 bases from J, leaving 5 bases between. The germline CDR1 and CDR2 sequences are LGHDT and YNNKEL (reference sequence). There are 15 residues in the CDR3. CDR3 DNA: TGTGCCAGCAGCCAAGAAAGGACTGGGGCCAACGTCCTGACTTTC. Amino acids: CASSQERTGANVLTF.

The chain has TRBV6-1 and TRBJ2-1, with D tentatively TRBD1 (5 bases). Germline CDR1 MNHNS, CDR2 SASEGT. Trimming stripped 1 base from V and 2 bases from J, with 12 bases between. CDR3 size: 16 residues. The CDR3 is CASSEGGSGPYNEQFF. CDR3 sequence (DNA): TGTGCCAGCAGTGAAGGTGGCTCAGGGCCCTACAATGAGCAGTTCTTC.

The chain joins TRBV11-2 to TRBJ2-5; 13 positions match TRBD2. V shed 5 bases and J 3 bases; nucleotides not matched to a gene: 6. In germline, CDR1 is SGHAT, CDR2 FQNNGV. CDR3 size: 16 residues. CDR3 residues: CASSPGLAGVEETQYF. In DNA form, the CDR3 reads TGTGCCAGCAGCCCCGGACTAGCGGGAGTAGAAGAGACCCAGTACTTC.

This rearrangement joins TRBV5-1 to TRBJ1-1, with 10 bases matching TRBD1. In germline, CDR1 is SGHRS, CDR2 YFSETQ. This CDR3 is built from 18 residues. The trim removed 4 bases at V and 1 base at J, leaving 13 bases unmatched. CDR3 in amino acids: CASSHTKGTGVQNTEAFF. The DNA for the CDR3 is TGCGCCAGCAGCCATACCAAGGGGACAGGGGTCCAGAACACTGAAGCTTTCTTT.

The chain joins TRBV5-1 to TRBJ2-2; unclear D gene. The CDR3 has 15 amino acids. Trimming pared 7 bases from V and 2 bases from J, leaving 15 bases between. Germline values: CDR1 SGHRS, CDR2 YFSETQ. The CDR3 DNA reads as TGCGCCAGCCATATCGGGTCTTCAAACACCGGGGAGCTGTTTTTT. Translating it yields CASHIGSSNTGELFF.

CDR3 loop: CSAHSGTEAFF. The CDR3 DNA is TGCAGTGCGCATTCGGGCACTGAAGCTTTCTTT. The chain recombines TRBV20-1 with TRBJ1-1; D call uncertain. V was trimmed by 6 bases and J by 4 bases, leaving 9 bases between them. This CDR3 has 11 amino acids. From germline, CDR1 is DFQATT and CDR2 SNEGSKA (reference sequence).

This clonotype showed up just once. This sequence joins TRBV7-9 and TRBJ1-2, with D hard to call. The CDR3 totals 13 residues. Trimming took 5 bases from V and 5 from J, leaving 12 bases between them. CDR1 and CDR2 (germline): SEHNR, FQNEAQ (reference sequence). The CDR3 sequence is CASSRLEVYGYTF. The CDR3 nucleotides read TGTGCCAGCAGCCGCCTCGAGGTGTATGGCTACACCTTC.

V gene TRBV28 combines with J gene TRBJ2-5; D tentatively reads TRBD1 or TRBD2 (5 bases each). The CDR3 covers 13 residues. V was shortened by 5 bases and J by 5 bases, with 12 bases between the two germline ends. Germline CDR1 reads MDHEN; CDR2 reads SYDVKM. This CDR3 reads CASSPGLEETQYF. The CDR3 DNA reads as TGTGCCAGCAGTCCGGGGCTAGAGGAGACCCAGTACTTC.

Notes on this clonotype: A read error may produce the germline difference seen at one junction end. This chain uses TRBV7-2 with TRBJ1-2, with TRBD1 as a possible D gene (5 bases). CDR1 is SGHTA, CDR2 FQGNSA, per germline. The CDR3 is 15 amino acids. CDR3 amino acids: CASSLAWGGDYGYTF. CDR3 DNA sequence: TGTGCCAGCAGCCTAGCGTGGGGGGGTGACTATGGCTACACCTTC.

V and J are TRBV28 and TRBJ1-5; 11 bases fit TRBD1. The germline V gene has CDR1 MDHEN and CDR2 SYDVKM. Trimming removed 6 bases from V and 5 bases from J; junction bases left unmatched: 12. The CDR3 is 17 residues long. CDR3 residues: CASSGTEGTGGHQPQHF. CDR3 in DNA: TGTGCCAGCAGCGGGACAGAGGGGACAGGGGGACATCAGCCCCAGCATTTT.

The rearrangement uses TRBV15 and TRBJ2-5; no definite D call. V lost 0 bases and J 5 bases, leaving 7 bases between the germline ends. Germline CDR1 and CDR2: LNHNV and YYDKDF (reference sequence). The CDR3 runs to 13 residues. The CDR3 sequence is CATSRDPSETQYF. The CDR3 coding sequence is TGTGCCACCAGCAGAGATCCGAGTGAGACCCAGTACTTC.

This chain links TRBV7-9 with TRBJ1-2, with D hard to call. CDR3 size: 12 residues. Germline V gene data show CDR1 as SEHNR and CDR2 as FQNEAQ (reference sequence). Deletions cut 3 bases from V and 8 bases from J, with 10 bases between. In DNA, the CDR3 is TGTGCCAGCAGCTTGCTCCTCAGGGGCTACACCTTC. Amino acids: CASSLLLRGYTF.

V and J are TRBV3-1 and TRBJ2-7, with D uncertain. Germline assignment: CDR1 LGHDT and CDR2 YNNKEL (reference sequence). The length of the CDR3 is 13 residues. Deletions cut 4 bases from V and 3 bases from J, with 10 bases between. For the CDR3, the DNA is TGTGCCAGCAGCCGAAACATACTCTACGAGCAGTACTTC. Protein sequence: CASSRNILYEQYF.

The J gene is TRBJ1-5, the V gene TRBV18, with TRBD1 matching over 7 bases. Trimming cost V 5 bases and J 2 bases; bases outside gene matches: 6. Germline-derived CDR1 and CDR2 are KGHSH and LQKENI. The length of the CDR3 is 15 residues. As DNA, the CDR3 is TGTGCCAGCTCATCCTCAACAGGGGGCAATCAGCCCCAGCATTTT. Translating it yields CASSSSTGGNQPQHF.

The chain links TRBV7-7 to TRBJ2-1, with 9 bases lining up with TRBD2. Germline CDR1 is SSHAT and CDR2 is FNYEAQ (reference sequence). The CDR3 covers 15 residues. The V and J ends lost 2 bases and 6 bases, in that order; junction bases with no gene match: 5. The CDR3 bases are TGTGCCAGCAGCTTAACCGGGACTAGCCTCAATGAGCAGTTCTTC. Translated: CASSLTGTSLNEQFF.

V and J are TRBV5-1 and TRBJ2-5, with TRBD2 as a possible D gene (6 bases). Trimming cost V 1 base and J 4 bases, with 11 bases left between them. This CDR3 has 14 amino acids. CDR1 and CDR2 from the germline V gene are SGHRS and YFSETQ. This CDR3 is CASSLRLGRETQYF. CDR3 nucleotide sequence: TGCGCCAGCAGCTTGCGACTAGGACGAGAGACCCAGTACTTC. The complete variable domain, with remaining parts taken from reference TRBV5-1 and TRBJ2-5, reads KAGVTQTPRYLIKTRGQQVTLSCSPISGHRSVSWYQQTPGQGLQFLFEYFSETQRNKGNFPGRFSGRQFSNSRSEMNVSTLELGDSALYLCASSLRLGRETQYFGPGTRLLVL.

The J gene is TRBJ1-1, the V gene TRBV6-2 or TRBV6-3; 7 bases match TRBD1. In germline, CDR1 is MNHEY, CDR2 SVGEGT. J was trimmed by 5 bases and V by 6 bases; bases with no gene match: 9. This CDR3 is built from 14 residues. The CDR3 DNA sequence: TGTGCCAGCAGATATCCGGGACAGAGGACTGAAGCTTTCTTT. This gives the protein CASRYPGQRTEAFF.

This rearrangement joins TRBV6-1 to TRBJ1-3; no firm D call. The CDR3 runs 13 residues. V lost 4 bases and J lost 2, with 6 bases in between. The germline gives CDR1 MNHNS, CDR2 SASEGT. In nucleotides, the CDR3 is TGTGCCAGCAGTGCCGTGGCTGGAAACACCATATATTTT. Translated, it gives CASSAVAGNTIYF.

This clonotype was seen only once. The gene calls are TRBV12-3 or TRBV12-4 and TRBJ2-2; possible D gene TRBD1, 5 bases. CDR3 size: 13 residues. The ends were cut back, 3 bases at V and 6 bases at J, with 8 bases in the middle. The CDR3 reads CASSFAGPGELFF. CDR3 DNA sequence: TGTGCCAGCAGTTTCGCAGGGCCCGGGGAGCTGTTTTTT.

V is TRBV12-3 or TRBV12-4 and J is TRBJ1-6, with 11 positions matching TRBD1. CDR3 size: 14 residues. V gave up 5 bases and J gave up 7 bases; unmatched junction bases: 1. The CDR3 DNA follows: TGTGCCAGCAGTGGACAGGGGGCGAATTCACCCCTCCACTTT. Translated, it gives CASSGQGANSPLHF.

This chain links TRBV27 with TRBJ2-2; 14 bases fit TRBD2. The V segment lost 2 bases and the J segment 4 bases; nucleotides outside the gene matches: 15. Germline lookup yields CDR1 MNHEY and CDR2 SMNVEV (reference sequence). The CDR3 has 21 amino acids. CDR3 sequence (DNA): TGTGCCAGCAGTTTACACCCCCTGGTGGGACTAGCGGGAGATACCACCGGGGAGCTGTTTTTT. It specifies CASSLHPLVGLAGDTTGELFF.

V usage is TRBV24-1 and J usage is TRBJ1-5; D perhaps matches TRBD1 (6 bases). This CDR3 is 13 amino acids long. V lost 6 bases, J lost 7 bases, and 12 bases lay in between. Germline assignment: CDR1 KGHDR and CDR2 SFDVKD. The CDR3, as DNA: TGTGCCACCAGTAGACAGGACGGGCAGCCCCAGCATTTT. It yields the protein CATSRQDGQPQHF.

The chain joins TRBV4-1 to TRBJ2-3; the match to TRBD1 covers 10 bases. The V gene end was trimmed by 0 bases and the J gene end by 4 bases; junction bases not matched to a gene: 4. Germline V gives CDR1 MGHRA, CDR2 YSYEKL. The length of the CDR3 is 16 residues. CDR3 sequence (DNA): TGCGCCAGCAGCCAAGATGGGACAGGGGACGCAGATACGCAGTATTTT. It encodes CASSQDGTGDADTQYF.

The chain links TRBV30 to TRBJ1-1, with D possibly TRBD1 on 5 matching bases. The CDR3 sequence is 11 residues long. V lost 7 bases, J lost 7 bases, and 13 bases lay in between. Per the germline V gene, CDR1 is GTSNPN and CDR2 is SVGIG (reference sequence). CDR3 protein: CAFQGPSEAFF. CDR3 in DNA: TGTGCCTTTCAGGGACCGAGTGAAGCTTTCTTT. Drawing the rest from reference TRBV30 and TRBJ1-1, the complete variable domain is SQTIHQWPATLVQPVGSPLSLECTVEGTSNPNLYWYRQAAGRGLQLLFYSVGIGQISSEVPQNLSASRPQDRQFILSSKKLLLSDSGFYLCAFQGPSEAFFGQGTRLTVV.

This chain joins TRBV6-5 and TRBJ2-7; 9 bases align to TRBD1. This CDR3 contains 15 residues. V lost 4 bases and J lost 5; bases outside the gene matches: 9. Germline V gene data show CDR1 as MNHEY and CDR2 as SVGAGI. CDR3 region: CASSWTGTGSNEQYF. The CDR3 region has the DNA TGTGCCAGCAGTTGGACAGGGACAGGGAGTAACGAGCAGTACTTC.

The rearrangement links TRBV7-3 to TRBJ2-1, with D possibly matching TRBD2 (6 bases). Germline CDR1 and CDR2: SGHTA and FQGTGA. V lost 1 base and J 2 bases, leaving 9 bases between the germline ends. The CDR3 extends over 15 amino acids. As DNA, the CDR3 is TGTGCCAGCAGCTTAATTTGGAGGGCCTACAATGAGCAGTTCTTC. Translated, it gives CASSLIWRAYNEQFF.

The chain combines TRBV9 with TRBJ1-2, with TRBD1 as a possible D gene (5 bases). This CDR3 is built from 13 residues. Per the germline V gene, CDR1 is SGDLS and CDR2 is YYNGEE. Between the trimmed V and J ends, which lost 0 bases and 8 bases, there was a span of 11 bases. The CDR3: CASSVAPGTGYTF. The CDR3 DNA is TGTGCCAGCAGCGTAGCTCCAGGGACGGGCTACACCTTC.